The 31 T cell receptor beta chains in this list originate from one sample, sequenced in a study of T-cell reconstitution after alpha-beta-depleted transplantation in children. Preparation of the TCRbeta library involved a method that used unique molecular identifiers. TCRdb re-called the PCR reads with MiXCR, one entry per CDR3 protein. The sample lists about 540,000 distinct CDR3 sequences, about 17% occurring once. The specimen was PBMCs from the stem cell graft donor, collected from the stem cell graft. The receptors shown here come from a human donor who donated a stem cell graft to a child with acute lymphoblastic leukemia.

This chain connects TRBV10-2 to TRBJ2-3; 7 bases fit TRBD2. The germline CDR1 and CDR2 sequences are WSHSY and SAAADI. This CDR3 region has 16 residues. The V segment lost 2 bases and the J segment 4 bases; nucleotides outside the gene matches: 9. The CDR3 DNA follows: TGCGCCAGCAGTGAGCAGGAGGGAGGGCCCCCAGATACGCAGTATTTT. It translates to CASSEQEGGPPDTQYF.

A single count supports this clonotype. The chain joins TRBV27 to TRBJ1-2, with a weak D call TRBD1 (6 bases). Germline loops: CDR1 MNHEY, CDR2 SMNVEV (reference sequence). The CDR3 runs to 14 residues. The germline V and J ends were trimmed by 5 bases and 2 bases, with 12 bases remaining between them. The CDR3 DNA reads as TGTGCCAGCAGTCCCAGGGGCGGGAACTATGGCTACACCTTC. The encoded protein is CASSPRGGNYGYTF.

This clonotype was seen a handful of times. CDR3 region: CSVGGTLSNTEAFF. DNA of the CDR3: TGCAGCGTTGGAGGGACCCTATCCAACACTGAAGCTTTCTTT. The V call is TRBV29-1, the J call TRBJ1-1, with D perhaps TRBD1 (5 bases). CDR1 is SQVTM and CDR2 is ANQGSEA in the germline V gene. Trimming removed 4 bases at V and 2 bases at J, with 14 bases between. The CDR3 is made up of 14 amino acids.

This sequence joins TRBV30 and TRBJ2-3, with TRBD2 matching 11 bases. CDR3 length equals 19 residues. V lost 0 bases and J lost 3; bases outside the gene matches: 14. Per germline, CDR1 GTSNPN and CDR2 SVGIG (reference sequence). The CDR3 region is CAWSVRSSGRPHSTDTQYF. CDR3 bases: TGTGCCTGGAGTGTAAGGTCTAGCGGGAGGCCTCATTCTACAGATACGCAGTATTTT.

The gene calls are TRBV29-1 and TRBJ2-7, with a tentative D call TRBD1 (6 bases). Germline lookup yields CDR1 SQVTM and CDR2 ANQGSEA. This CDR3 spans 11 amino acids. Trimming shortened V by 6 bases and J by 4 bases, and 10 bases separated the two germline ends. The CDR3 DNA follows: TGCAGCGTACACAGGGAATACGAGCAGTACTTC. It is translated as CSVHREYEQYF.

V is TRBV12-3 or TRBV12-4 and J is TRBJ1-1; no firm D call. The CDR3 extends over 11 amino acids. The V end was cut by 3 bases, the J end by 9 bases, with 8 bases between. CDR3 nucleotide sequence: TGTGCCAGCAGTTTCTTGGGTCAAGCTTTCTTT. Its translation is CASSFLGQAFF.

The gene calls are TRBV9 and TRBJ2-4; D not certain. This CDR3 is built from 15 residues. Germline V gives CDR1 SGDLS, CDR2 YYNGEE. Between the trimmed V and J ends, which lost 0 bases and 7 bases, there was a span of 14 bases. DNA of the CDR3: TGTGCCAGCAGCGTAGCCCCGGAACGCCTGAACATTCAGTACTTC. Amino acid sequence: CASSVAPERLNIQYF. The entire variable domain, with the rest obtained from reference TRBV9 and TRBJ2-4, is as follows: DSGVTQTPKHLITATGQRVTLRCSPRSGDLSVYWYQQSLDQGLQFLIQYYNGEERAKGNILERFSAQQFPDLHSELNLSSLELGDSALYFCASSVAPERLNIQYFGAGTRLSVL.

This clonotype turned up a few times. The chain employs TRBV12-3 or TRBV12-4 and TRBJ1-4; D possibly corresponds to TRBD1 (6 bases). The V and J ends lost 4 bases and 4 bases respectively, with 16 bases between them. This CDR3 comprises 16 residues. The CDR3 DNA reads TGTGCCAGCAGTTATACGCAGGGGTTCATTAATGAAAAACTGTTTTTT. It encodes CASSYTQGFINEKLFF.

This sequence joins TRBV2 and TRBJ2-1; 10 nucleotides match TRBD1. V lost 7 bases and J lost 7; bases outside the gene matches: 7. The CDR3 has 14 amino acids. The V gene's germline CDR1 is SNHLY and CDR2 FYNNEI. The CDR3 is CASTGDRGGNEQFF. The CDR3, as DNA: TGTGCCAGCACCGGGGACAGGGGAGGGAATGAGCAGTTCTTC.

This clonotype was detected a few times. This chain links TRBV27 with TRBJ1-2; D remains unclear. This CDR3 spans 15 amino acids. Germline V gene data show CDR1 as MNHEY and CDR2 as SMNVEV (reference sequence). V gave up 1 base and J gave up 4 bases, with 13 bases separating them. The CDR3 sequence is CASSLLASSGYGYTF. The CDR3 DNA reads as TGTGCCAGCAGTTTATTGGCATCATCGGGCTATGGCTACACCTTC.

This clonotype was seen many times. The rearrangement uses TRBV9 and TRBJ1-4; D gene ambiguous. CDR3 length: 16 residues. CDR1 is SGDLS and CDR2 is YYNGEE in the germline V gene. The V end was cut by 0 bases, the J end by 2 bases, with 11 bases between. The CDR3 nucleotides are TGTGCCAGCAGCGTAGAGGCGGGCCTGACTAATGAAAAACTGTTTTTT. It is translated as CASSVEAGLTNEKLFF.

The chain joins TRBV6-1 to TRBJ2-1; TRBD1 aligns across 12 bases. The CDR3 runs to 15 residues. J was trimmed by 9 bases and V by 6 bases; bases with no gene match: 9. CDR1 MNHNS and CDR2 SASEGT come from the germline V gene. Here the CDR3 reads CASSSPGQGAREQFF. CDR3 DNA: TGTGCCAGCAGCTCTCCGGGACAGGGGGCGCGTGAGCAGTTCTTC.

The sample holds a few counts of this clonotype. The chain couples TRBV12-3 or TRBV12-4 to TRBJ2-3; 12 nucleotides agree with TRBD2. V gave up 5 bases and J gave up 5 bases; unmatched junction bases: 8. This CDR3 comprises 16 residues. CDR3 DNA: TGTGCCAGCAGTGACGGACTAGCGGGAAGGGTAGATACGCAGTATTTT. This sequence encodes CASSDGLAGRVDTQYF.

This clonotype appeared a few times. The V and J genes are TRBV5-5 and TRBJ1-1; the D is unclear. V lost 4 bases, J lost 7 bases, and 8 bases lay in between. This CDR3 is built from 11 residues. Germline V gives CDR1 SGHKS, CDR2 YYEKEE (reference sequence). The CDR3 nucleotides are TGTGCCAGCAGCCTCCTTGATGAAGCTTTCTTT. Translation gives CASSLLDEAFF.

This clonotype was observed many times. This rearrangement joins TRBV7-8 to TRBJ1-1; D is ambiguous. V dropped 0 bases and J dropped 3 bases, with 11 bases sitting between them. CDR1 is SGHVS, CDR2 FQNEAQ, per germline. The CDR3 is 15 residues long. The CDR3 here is CASSLAIVGYTEAFF. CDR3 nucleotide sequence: TGTGCCAGCAGCTTAGCCATCGTGGGGTACACTGAAGCTTTCTTT.

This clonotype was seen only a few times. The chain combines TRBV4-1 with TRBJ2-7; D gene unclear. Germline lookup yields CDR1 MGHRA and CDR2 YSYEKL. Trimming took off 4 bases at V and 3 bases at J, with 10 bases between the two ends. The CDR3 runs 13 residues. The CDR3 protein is CASSLSPFYEQYF. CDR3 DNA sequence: TGCGCCAGCAGCCTAAGTCCCTTCTACGAGCAGTACTTC.

CDR3 sequence: CACADLTQETQYF. CDR3 in DNA: TGTGCCTGCGCGGACTTAACCCAAGAGACCCAGTACTTC. The chain uses TRBV30 and TRBJ2-5, with D tentatively TRBD2 (5 bases). CDR1 and CDR2 (germline): GTSNPN, SVGIG (reference sequence). This CDR3 is built from 13 residues. Trimming stripped 6 bases from V and 1 base from J, with 12 bases between.

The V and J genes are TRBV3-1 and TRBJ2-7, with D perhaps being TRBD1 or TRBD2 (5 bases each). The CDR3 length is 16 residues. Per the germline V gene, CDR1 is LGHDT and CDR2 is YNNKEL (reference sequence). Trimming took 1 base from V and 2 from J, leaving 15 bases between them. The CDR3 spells CASSQGLPLGPYEQYF. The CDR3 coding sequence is TGTGCCAGCAGCCAAGGCCTACCCCTGGGACCCTACGAGCAGTACTTC.

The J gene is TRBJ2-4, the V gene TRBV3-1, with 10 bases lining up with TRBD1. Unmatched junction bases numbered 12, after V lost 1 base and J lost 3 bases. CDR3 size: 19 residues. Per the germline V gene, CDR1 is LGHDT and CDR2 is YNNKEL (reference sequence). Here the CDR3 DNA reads TGTGCCAGCAGCCAAGCTTTCTCGTGGACAGGGGGGGACAAAAACATTCAGTACTTC. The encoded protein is CASSQAFSWTGGDKNIQYF.

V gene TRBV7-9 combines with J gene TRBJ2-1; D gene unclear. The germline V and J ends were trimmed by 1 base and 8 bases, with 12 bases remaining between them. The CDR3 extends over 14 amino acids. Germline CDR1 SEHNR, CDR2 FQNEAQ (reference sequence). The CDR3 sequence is CASSLVSLGHEQFF. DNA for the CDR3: TGTGCCAGCAGCTTAGTTTCTCTCGGGCATGAGCAGTTCTTC.

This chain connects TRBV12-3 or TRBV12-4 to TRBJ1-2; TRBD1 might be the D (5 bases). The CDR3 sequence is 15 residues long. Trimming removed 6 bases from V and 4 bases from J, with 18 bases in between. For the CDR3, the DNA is TGTGCCAGCAGCCTGGGACCGTATTTCGTCTATGGCTACACCTTC. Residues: CASSLGPYFVYGYTF.

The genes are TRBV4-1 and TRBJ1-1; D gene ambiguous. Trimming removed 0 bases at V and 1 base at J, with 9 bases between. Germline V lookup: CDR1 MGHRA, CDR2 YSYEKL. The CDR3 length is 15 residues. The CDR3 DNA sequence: TGCGCCAGCAGCCAAGATCAGGCGGGGAACACTGAAGCTTTCTTT. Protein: CASSQDQAGNTEAFF.

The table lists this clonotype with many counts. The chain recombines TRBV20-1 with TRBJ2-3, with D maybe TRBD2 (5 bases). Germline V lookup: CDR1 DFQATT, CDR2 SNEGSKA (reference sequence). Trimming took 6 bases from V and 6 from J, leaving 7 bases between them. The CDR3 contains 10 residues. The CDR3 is CSAPGDTQYF. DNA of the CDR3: TGCAGTGCCCCGGGGGATACGCAGTATTTT.

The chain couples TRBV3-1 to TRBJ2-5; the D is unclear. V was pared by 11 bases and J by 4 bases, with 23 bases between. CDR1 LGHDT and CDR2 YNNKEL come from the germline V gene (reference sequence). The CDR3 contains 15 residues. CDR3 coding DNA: TGTGCCTGCACCCCATCTTTCATCCCGGGAGAGACCCAGTACTTC. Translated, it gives CACTPSFIPGETQYF.

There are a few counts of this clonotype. The CDR3 nucleotides are TGTGCCAGCAGTTTCCGACAGGTCCCTGGCACAGATACGCAGTATTTT. Translating gives CASSFRQVPGTDTQYF. This chain connects TRBV27 to TRBJ2-3, with D possibly matching TRBD1 (6 bases). Germline-derived CDR1 and CDR2 are MNHEY and SMNVEV (reference sequence). There are 16 residues in the CDR3. V was shortened by 3 bases and J by 1 base, with 14 bases between the two germline ends.

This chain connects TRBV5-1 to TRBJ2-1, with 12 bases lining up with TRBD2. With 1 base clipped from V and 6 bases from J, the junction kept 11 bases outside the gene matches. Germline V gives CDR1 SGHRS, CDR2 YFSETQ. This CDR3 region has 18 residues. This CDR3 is CASSLLSTSGSGANEQFF. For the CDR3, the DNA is TGCGCCAGCAGCTTGCTCTCGACTAGCGGGAGTGGGGCCAATGAGCAGTTCTTC.

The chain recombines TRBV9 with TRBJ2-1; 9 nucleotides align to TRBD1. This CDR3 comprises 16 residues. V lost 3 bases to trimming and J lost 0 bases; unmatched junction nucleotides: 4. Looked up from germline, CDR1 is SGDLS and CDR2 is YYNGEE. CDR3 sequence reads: CASSGDRVTSYNEQFF. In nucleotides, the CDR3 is TGTGCCAGCAGCGGGGACAGGGTGACCTCCTACAATGAGCAGTTCTTC. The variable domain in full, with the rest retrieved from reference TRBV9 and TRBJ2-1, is DSGVTQTPKHLITATGQRVTLRCSPRSGDLSVYWYQQSLDQGLQFLIQYYNGEERAKGNILERFSAQQFPDLHSELNLSSLELGDSALYFCASSGDRVTSYNEQFFGPGTRLTVL.

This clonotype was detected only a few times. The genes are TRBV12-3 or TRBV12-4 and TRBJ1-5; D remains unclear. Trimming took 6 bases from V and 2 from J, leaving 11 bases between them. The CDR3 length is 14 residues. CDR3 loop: CASRSGAGNQPQHF. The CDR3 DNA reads TGTGCCAGCAGGTCGGGCGCGGGCAATCAGCCCCAGCATTTT.

The CDR3 DNA is TGTGCCAGCAGCGAGGGGGGATTGAGCTCCTACGAGCAGTACTTC. Protein: CASSEGGLSSYEQYF. J is TRBJ2-7 and V is TRBV12-3 or TRBV12-4; the D call may be TRBD1 or TRBD2 (6 bases each). CDR3 length: 15 residues. The V end lost 6 bases, the J end lost 0 bases, and 15 bases lay between the germline ends.

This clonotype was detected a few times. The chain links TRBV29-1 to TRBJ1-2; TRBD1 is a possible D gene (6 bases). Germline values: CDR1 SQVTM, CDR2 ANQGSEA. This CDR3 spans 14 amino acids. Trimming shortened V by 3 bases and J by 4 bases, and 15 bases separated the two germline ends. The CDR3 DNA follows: TGCAGCGTTGAGTCCCAGGGGACCTTCTATGGCTACACCTTC. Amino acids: CSVESQGTFYGYTF.

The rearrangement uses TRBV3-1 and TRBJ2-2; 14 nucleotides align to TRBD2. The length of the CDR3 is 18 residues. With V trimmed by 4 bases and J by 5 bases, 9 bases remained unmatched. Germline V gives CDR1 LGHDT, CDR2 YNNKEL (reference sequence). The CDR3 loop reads CASSLRTSGRFRTGELFF. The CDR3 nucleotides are TGTGCCAGCAGCCTCCGGACTAGCGGGAGGTTTAGGACCGGGGAGCTGTTTTTT.